This T cell receptor (beta chain) was observed in a study of T-cell reconstitution after alpha-beta-depleted transplantation in children. General observations from the study: Some patients owed their high day-60 TCRbeta diversity to surviving recipient T cells and thymic progenitors.

The table lists this clonotype with a count of one. What it binds is unknown. TCRbeta library preparation incorporated unique molecular identifiers. MiXCR was run by TCRdb on the PCR reads, yielding one entry per CDR3 protein. The sample has about 980,000 distinct CDR3 sequences, roughly 31% seen once. The receptor's source is a boy under two years old who had a stem cell transplant for SCID, so the T cells may come from the graft donor. The sequenced sample was PBMCs, mostly from graft donor cells, obtained 360 days after TCRalphabeta/CD19-depleted stem cell transplant.

CDR3 nucleotide sequence: TGCGCCAGCAGCTTGGAGGGGCTGGGGGGCAATCAGCCCCAGCATTTT. This codes for CASSLEGLGGNQPQHF. The chain links TRBV5-1 to TRBJ1-5; D is possibly TRBD1 (5 bases). The CDR3 contains 16 residues. Trimming removed 0 bases from V and 2 bases from J, with 12 bases in between. Germline lookup yields CDR1 SGHRS and CDR2 YFSETQ.